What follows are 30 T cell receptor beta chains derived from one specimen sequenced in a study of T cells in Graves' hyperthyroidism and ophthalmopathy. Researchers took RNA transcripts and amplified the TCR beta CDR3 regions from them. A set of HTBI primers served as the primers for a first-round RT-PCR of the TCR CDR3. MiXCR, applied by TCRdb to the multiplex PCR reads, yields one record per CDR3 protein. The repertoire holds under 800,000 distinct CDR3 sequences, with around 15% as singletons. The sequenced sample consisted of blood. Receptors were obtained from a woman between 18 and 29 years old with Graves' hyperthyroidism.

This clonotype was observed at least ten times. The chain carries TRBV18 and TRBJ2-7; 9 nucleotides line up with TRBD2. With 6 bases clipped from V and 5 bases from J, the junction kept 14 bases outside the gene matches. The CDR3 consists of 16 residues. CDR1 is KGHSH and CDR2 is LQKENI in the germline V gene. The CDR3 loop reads CASSRPISGRKHEQYF. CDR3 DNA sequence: TGTGCCAGCTCTCGCCCCATTAGCGGGAGAAAGCACGAGCAGTACTTC.

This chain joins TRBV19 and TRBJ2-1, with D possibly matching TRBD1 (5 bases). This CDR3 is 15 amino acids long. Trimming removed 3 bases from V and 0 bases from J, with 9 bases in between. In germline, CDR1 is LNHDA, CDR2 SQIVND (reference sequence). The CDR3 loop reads CASSMTANSYNEQFF. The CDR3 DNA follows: TGTGCCAGTAGTATGACAGCTAACTCCTACAATGAGCAGTTCTTC.

The CDR3 bases are TGTGCCAGCAGTCGTGGGGGGGCTAGCTATGGCTACACCTTC. Translating it yields CASSRGGASYGYTF. The chain couples TRBV12-3 or TRBV12-4 to TRBJ1-2; perhaps TRBD1 as D (6 bases). The CDR3 consists of 14 residues. V gave up 5 bases and J gave up 4 bases, with 14 bases separating them.

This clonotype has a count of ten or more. CDR3 sequence: CASSLQSPENTIYF. In nucleotides, the CDR3 is TGCGCCAGCAGCTTGCAGAGCCCGGAAAACACCATATATTTT. The J gene is TRBJ1-3, the V gene TRBV5-1; the D is unclear. The CDR3 runs 14 residues. The V gene's germline CDR1 is SGHRS and CDR2 YFSETQ. The V gene lost 1 base and the J gene lost 6 bases, with 11 bases spanning the gap.

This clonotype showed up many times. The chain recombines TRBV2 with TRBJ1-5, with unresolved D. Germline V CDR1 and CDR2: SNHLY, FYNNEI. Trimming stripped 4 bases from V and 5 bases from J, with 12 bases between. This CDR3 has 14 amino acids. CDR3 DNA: TGTGCCAGCAGTGGGGGTTTACTATATCAGCCCCAGCATTTT. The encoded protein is CASSGGLLYQPQHF.

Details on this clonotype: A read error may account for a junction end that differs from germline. The CDR3 loop is CVSSLAGVSYNEQFF. CDR3 sequence (DNA): TGTGTCAGCAGTTTAGCGGGAGTTTCCTACAATGAGCAGTTCTTC. The chain employs TRBV6-1 and TRBJ2-1; 9 bases fit TRBD2. CDR1 is MNHNS, CDR2 SASEGT, per germline. The CDR3 runs to 15 residues.

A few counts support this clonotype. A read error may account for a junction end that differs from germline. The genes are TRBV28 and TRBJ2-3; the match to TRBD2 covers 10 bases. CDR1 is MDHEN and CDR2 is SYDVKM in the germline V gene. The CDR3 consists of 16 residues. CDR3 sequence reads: CANSFPTSGKADTQYF. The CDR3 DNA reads TGTGCCAACAGTTTCCCAACTAGCGGGAAGGCAGATACGCAGTATTTT. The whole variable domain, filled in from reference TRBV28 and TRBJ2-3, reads DVKVTQSSRYLVKRTGEKVFLECVQDMDHENMFWYRQDPGLGLRLIYFSYDVKMKEKGDIPEGYSVSREKKERFSLILESASTNQTSMYLCANSFPTSGKADTQYFGPGTRLTVL.

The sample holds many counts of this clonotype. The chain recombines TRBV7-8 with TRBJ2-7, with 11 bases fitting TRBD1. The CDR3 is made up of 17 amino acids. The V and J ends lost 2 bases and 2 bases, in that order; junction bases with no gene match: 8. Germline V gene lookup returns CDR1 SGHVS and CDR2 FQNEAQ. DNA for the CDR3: TGTGCCAGCAGCTTACCTTTGGACAGGGGGCTTACCTACGAGCAGTACTTC. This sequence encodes CASSLPLDRGLTYEQYF.

CDR3 in DNA: TGTGCCAGTAATGACCCCTCCACCGGGAACACTGAAGCTTTCTTT. It codes for CASNDPSTGNTEAFF. This chain connects TRBV19 to TRBJ1-1; D call uncertain. The V end lost 7 bases, the J end lost 1 base, and 16 bases lay between the germline ends. The CDR3 is made up of 15 amino acids. Germline assignment: CDR1 LNHDA and CDR2 SQIVND (reference sequence).

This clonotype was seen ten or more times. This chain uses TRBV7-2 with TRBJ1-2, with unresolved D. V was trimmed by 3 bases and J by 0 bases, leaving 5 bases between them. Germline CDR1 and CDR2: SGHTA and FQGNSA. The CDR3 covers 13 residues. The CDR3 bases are TGTGCCAGCAGCTTCACAGCTAACTATGGCTACACCTTC. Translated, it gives CASSFTANYGYTF. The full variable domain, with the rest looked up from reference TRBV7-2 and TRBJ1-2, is GAGVSQSPSNKVTEKGKDVELRCDPISGHTALYWYRQSLGQGLEFLIYFQGNSAPDKSGLPSDRFSAERTGGSVSTLTIQRTQQEDSAVYLCASSFTANYGYTFGSGTRLTVV.

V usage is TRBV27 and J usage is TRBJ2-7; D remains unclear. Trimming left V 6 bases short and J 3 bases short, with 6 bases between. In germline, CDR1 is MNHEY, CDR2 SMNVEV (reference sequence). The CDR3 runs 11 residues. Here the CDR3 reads CASRRIYEQYF. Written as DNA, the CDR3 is TGTGCCAGCAGACGAATCTACGAGCAGTACTTC.

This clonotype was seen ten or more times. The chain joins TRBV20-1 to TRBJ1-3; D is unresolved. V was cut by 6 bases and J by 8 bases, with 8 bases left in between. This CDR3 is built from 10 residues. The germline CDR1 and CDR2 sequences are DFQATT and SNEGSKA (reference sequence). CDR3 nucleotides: TGCAGTGCGCAGCGTGACACCATATATTTT. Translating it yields CSAQRDTIYF.

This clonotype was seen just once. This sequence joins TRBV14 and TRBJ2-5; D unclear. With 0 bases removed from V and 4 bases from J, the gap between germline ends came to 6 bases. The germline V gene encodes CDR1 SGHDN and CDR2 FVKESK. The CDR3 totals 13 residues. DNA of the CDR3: TGTGCCAGCAGCCAAGACTCAGGAGAGACCCAGTACTTC. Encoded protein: CASSQDSGETQYF.

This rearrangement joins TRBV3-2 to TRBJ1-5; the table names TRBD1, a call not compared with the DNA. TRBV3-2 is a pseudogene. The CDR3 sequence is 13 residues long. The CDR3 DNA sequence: TGTGCCAGCAGCCCCCCCGGGGAGCAGCCCCAGCATTTT. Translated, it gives CASSPPGEQPQHF.

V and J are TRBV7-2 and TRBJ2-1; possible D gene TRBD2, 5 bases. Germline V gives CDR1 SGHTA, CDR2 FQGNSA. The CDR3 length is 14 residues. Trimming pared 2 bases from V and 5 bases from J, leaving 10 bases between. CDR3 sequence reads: CASSLTSSHNEQFF. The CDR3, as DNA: TGTGCCAGCAGCTTAACTAGTTCCCACAATGAGCAGTTCTTC.

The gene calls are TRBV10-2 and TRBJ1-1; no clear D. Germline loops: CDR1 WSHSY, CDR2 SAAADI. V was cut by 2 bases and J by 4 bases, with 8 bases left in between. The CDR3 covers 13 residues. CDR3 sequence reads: CASSERQLTEAFF. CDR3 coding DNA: TGCGCCAGCAGTGAGAGGCAGCTCACTGAAGCTTTCTTT.

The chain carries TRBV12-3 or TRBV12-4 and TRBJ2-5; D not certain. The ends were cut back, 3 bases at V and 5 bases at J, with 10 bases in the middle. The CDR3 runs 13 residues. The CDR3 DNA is TGTGCCAGCAGTTTGAACACTCGGGAGACCCAGTACTTC. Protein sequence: CASSLNTRETQYF.

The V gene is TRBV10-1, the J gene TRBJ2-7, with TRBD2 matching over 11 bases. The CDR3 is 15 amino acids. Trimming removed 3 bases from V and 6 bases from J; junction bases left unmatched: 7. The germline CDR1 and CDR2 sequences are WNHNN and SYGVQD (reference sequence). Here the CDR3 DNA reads TGCGCCAGCAGTGAAGGAGGACTAGCGGGCTCCGAGCAGTACTTC. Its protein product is CASSEGGLAGSEQYF.

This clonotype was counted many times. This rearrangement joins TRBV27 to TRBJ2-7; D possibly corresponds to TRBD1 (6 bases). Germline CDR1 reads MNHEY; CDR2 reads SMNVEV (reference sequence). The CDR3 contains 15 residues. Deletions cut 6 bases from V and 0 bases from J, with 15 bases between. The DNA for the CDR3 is TGTGCCAGCAGCCTGGGACACCCGAGCTCCTACGAGCAGTACTTC. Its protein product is CASSLGHPSSYEQYF.

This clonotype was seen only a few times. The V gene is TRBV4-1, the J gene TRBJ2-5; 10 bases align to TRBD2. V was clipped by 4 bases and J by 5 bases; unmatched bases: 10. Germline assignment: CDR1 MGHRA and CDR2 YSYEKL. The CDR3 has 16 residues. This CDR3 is CASSPRAGGPGETQYF. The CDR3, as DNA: TGCGCCAGCAGCCCCCGAGCGGGAGGGCCGGGTGAGACCCAGTACTTC.

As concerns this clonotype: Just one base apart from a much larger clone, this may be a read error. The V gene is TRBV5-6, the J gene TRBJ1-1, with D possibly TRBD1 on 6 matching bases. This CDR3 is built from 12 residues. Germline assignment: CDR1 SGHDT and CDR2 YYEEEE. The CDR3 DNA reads TGTGCCAACAGCCAGTACAGGGCTGAAGCTTTCTTT. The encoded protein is CANSQYRAEAFF.

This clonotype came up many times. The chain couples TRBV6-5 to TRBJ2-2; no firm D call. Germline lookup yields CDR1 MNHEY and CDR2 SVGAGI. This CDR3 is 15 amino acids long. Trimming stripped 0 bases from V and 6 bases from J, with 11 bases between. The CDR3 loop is CASSYSRGAAGELFF. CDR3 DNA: TGTGCCAGCAGTTACTCTCGAGGTGCGGCCGGGGAGCTGTTTTTT.

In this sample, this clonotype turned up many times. This CDR3 is CASSQDRIAGDNSPLHF. Written as DNA, the CDR3 is TGTGCCAGCAGCCAAGATCGAATTGCAGGGGACAATTCACCCCTCCACTTT. This rearrangement joins TRBV4-2 to TRBJ1-6; weak D call: TRBD1 (6 bases). The germline V and J ends were trimmed by 0 bases and 7 bases, with 16 bases remaining between them. The CDR3 runs to 17 residues. The germline gives CDR1 LGHNA, CDR2 YNFKEQ.

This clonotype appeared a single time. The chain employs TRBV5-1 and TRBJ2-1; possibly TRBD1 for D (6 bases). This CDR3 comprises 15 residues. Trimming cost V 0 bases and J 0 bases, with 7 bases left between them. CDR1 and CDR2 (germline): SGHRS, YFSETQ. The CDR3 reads CASSLGQVSYNEQFF. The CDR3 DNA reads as TGCGCCAGCAGCTTGGGACAGGTCTCCTACAATGAGCAGTTCTTC.

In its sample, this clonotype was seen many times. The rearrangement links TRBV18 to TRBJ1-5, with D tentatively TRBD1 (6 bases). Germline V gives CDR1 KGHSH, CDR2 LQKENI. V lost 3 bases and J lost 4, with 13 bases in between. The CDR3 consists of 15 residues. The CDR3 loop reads CASSPGGQGNQPQHF. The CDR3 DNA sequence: TGTGCCAGCTCACCGGGGGGGCAGGGGAATCAGCCCCAGCATTTT.

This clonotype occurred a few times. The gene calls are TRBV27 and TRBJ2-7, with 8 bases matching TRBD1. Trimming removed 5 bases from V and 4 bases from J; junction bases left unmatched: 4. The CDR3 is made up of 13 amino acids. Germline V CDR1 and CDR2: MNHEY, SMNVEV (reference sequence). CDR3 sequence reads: CASSNRGFYEQYF. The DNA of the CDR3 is TGTGCCAGCAGTAACAGGGGGTTTTACGAGCAGTACTTC.

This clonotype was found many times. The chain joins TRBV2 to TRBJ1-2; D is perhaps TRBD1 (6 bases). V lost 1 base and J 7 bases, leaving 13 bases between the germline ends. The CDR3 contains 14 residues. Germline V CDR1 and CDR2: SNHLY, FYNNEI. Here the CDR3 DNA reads TGTGCCAGCAGTGAAGGGACAGTTCCATCTGGCTACACCTTC. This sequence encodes CASSEGTVPSGYTF.

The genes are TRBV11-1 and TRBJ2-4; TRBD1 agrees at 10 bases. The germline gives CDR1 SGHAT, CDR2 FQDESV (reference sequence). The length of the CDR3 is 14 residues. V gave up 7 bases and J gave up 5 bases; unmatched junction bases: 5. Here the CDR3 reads CASTRTGGENIQYF. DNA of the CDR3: TGTGCCAGCACACGGACAGGGGGAGAAAACATTCAGTACTTC.

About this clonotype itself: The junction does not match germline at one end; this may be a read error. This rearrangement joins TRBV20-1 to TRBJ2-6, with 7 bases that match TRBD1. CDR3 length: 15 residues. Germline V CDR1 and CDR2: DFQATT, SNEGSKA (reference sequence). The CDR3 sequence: CSANRQGYGANVLTF. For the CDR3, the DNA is TGCAGCGCTAACAGACAGGGCTATGGGGCCAACGTCCTGACTTTC.

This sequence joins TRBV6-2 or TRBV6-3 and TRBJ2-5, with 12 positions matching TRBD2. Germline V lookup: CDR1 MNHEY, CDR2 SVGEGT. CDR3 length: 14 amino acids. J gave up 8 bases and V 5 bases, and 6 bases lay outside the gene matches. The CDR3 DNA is TGTGCCAGCAGTACGACTAGCGGGAGTGTTACCCAGTACTTC. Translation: CASSTTSGSVTQYF.